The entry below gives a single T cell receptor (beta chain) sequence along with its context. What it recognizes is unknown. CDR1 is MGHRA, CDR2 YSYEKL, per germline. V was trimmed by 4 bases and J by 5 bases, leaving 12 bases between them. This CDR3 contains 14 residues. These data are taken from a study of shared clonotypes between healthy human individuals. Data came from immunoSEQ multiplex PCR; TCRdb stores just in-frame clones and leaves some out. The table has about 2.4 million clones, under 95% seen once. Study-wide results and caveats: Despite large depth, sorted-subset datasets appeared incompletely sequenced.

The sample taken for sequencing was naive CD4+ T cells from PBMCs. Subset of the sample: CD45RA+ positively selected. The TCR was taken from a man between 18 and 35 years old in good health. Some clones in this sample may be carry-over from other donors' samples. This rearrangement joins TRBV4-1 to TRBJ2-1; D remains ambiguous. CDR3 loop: CASSLMDVNNEQFF. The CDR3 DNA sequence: TGCGCCAGCAGCCTTATGGACGTTAACAATGAGCAGTTCTTC.